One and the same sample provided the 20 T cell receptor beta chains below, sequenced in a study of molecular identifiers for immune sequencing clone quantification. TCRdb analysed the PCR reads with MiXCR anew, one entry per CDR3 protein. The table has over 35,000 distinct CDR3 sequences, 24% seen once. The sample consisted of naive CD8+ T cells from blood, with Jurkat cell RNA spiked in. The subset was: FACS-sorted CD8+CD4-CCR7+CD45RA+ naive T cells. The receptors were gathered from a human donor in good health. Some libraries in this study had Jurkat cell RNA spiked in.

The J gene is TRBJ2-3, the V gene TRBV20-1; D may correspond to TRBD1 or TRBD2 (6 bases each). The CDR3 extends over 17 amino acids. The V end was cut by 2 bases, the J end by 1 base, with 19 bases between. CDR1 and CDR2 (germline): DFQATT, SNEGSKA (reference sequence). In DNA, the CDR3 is TGCAGTGCTAGAACCTTGGGCCCAGGGGAGGGCACAGATACGCAGTATTTT. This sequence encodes CSARTLGPGEGTDTQYF.

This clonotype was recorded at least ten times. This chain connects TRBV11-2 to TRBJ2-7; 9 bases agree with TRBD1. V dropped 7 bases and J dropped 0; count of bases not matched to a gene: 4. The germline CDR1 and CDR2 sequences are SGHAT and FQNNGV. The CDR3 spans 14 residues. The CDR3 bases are TGTGCCAGCAATGGACAGGGGAGCTCCTACGAGCAGTACTTC. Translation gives CASNGQGSSYEQYF.

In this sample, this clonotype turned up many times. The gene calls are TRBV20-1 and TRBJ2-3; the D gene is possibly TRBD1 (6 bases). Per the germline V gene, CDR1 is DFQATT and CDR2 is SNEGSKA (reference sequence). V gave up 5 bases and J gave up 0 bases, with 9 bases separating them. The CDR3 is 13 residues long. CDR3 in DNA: TGCAGTGCTGGGACACCTAGCACAGATACGCAGTATTTT. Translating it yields CSAGTPSTDTQYF.

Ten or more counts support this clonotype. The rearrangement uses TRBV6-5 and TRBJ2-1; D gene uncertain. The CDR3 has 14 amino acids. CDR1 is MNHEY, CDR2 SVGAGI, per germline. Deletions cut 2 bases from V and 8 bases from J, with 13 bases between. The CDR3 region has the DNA TGTGCCAGCAGTTACATTCCGGGCGTCGATGAGCAGTTCTTC. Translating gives CASSYIPGVDEQFF.

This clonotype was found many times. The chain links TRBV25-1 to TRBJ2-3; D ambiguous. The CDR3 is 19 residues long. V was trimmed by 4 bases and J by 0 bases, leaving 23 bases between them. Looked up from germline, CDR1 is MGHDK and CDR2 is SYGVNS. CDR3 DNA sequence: TGTGCCAGCAGTGCCCCGATGGGGTGGAGCGCAACTAGCACAGATACGCAGTATTTT. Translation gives CASSAPMGWSATSTDTQYF.

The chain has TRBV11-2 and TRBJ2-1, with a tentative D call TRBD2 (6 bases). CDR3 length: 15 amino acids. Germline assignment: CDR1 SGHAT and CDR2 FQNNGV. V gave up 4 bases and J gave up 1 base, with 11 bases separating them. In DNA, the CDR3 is TGTGCCAGCAGCTCCACCGGGACTTCCTACAATGAGCAGTTCTTC. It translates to CASSSTGTSYNEQFF.

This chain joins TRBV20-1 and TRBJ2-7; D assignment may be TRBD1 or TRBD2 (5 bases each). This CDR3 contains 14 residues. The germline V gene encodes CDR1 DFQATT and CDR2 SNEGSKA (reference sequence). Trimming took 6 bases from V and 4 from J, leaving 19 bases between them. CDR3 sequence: CSAPDPGAPYEQYF. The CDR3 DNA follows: TGCAGTGCCCCCGACCCCGGGGCCCCATACGAGCAGTACTTC.

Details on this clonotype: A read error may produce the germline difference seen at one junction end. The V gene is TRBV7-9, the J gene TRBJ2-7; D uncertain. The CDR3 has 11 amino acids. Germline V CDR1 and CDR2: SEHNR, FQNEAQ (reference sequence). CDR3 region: CANSIGGEQYF. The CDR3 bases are TGTGCCAACAGCATAGGTGGGGAGCAGTACTTC.

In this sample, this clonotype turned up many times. In DNA form, the CDR3 reads TGTGCCAGCATCGGGGGCTACACTGAAGCTTTCTTT. It translates to CASIGGYTEAFF. The chain recombines TRBV6-2 or TRBV6-3 with TRBJ1-1; TRBD1 is a possible D gene (6 bases). The CDR3 runs to 12 residues. V was pared by 7 bases and J by 3 bases, with 9 bases between. The germline V gene encodes CDR1 MNHEY and CDR2 SVGEGT.

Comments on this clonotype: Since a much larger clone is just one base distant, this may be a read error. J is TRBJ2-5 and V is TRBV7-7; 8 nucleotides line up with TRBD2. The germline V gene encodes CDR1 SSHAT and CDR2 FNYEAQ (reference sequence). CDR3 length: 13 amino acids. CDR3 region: CASSRTSQETHYF. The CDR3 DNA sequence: TGTGCCAGCAGCCGGACTAGCCAAGAGACCCACTACTTC.

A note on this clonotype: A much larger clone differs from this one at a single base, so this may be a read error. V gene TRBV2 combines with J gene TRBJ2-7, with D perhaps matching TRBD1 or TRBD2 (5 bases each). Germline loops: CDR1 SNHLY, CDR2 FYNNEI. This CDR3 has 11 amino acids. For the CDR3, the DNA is TGTACCAGCAGGGACCTATCGCAGCAGTACTTC. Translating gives CTSRDLSQQYF.

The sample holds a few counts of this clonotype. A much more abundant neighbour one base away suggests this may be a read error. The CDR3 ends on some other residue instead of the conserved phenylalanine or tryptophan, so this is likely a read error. In DNA form, the CDR3 reads TGTGCCAGCAGCGGTAGCGGGGCTAGCACAGATACGCAGTATCTT. Translated, it gives CASSGSGASTDTQYL. This chain connects TRBV7-2 to TRBJ2-3, with 8 bases identical to TRBD2. Germline V gene sequence: CDR1 SGHTA, CDR2 FQGNSA. CDR3 length: 15 residues. V was clipped by 5 bases and J by 0 bases; unmatched bases: 4.

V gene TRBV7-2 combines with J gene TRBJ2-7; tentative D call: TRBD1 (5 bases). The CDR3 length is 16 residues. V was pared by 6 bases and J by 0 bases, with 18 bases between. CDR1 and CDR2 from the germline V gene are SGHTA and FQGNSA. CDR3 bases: TGTGCCAGCAGTAGGCCTACAGGCCCGACCTCCTACGAGCAGTACTTC. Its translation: CASSRPTGPTSYEQYF.

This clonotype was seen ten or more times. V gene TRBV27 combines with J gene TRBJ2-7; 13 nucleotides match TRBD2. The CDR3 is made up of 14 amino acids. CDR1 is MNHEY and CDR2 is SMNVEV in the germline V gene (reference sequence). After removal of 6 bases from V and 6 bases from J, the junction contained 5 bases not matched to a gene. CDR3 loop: CASSPGTSGIEQYF. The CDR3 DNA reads TGTGCCAGCAGCCCCGGGACTAGCGGGATCGAGCAGTACTTC.

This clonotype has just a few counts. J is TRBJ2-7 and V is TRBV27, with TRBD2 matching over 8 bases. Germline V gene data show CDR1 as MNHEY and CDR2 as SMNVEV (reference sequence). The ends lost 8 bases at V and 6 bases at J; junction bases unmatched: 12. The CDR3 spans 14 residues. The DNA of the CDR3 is TGTGCCAGCGGGTTAGGCGGGAGGCCCCCCGAGCAGTACTTC. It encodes CASGLGGRPPEQYF.

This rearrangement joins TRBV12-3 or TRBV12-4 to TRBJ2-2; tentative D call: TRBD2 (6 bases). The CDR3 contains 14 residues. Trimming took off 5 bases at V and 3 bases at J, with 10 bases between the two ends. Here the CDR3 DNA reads TGTGCCAGCAGTCCGGGGGACTACACCGGGGAGCTGTTTTTT. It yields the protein CASSPGDYTGELFF.

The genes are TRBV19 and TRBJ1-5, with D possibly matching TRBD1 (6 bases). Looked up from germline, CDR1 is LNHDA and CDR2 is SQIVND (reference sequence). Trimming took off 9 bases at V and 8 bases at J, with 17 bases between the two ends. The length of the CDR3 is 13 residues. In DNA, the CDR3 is TGTGCCAGCACCGTATGGGGGGCCGAGCCCCAGCATTTT. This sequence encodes CASTVWGAEPQHF.

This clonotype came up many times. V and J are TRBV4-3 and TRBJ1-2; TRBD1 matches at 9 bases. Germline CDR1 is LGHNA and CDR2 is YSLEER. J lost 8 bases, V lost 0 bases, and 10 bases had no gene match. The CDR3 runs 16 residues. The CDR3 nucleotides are TGCGCCAGCAGCCAAGATTACGGACAGGGGATTTGGGGCTACACCTTC. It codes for CASSQDYGQGIWGYTF.

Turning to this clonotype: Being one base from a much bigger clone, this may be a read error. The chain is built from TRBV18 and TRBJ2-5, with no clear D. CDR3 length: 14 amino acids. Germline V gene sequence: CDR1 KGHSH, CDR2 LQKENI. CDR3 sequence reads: CASSPSARQGTQYF. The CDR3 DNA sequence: TGTGCCAGCTCACCATCCGCGAGACAAGGGACCCAGTACTTC. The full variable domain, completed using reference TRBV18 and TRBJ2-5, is NAGVMQNPRHLVRRRGQEARLRCSPMKGHSHVYWYRQLPEEGLKFMVYLQKENIIDESGMPKERFSAEFPKEGPSILRIQQVVRGDSAAYFCASSPSARQGTQYFGPGTRLLVL.

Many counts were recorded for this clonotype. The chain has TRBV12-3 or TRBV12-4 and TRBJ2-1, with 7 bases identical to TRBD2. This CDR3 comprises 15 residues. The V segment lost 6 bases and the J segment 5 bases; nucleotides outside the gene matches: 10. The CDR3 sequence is CASSTRDYYNNEQFF. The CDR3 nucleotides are TGTGCCAGCAGCACGAGGGACTATTACAACAATGAGCAGTTCTTC.